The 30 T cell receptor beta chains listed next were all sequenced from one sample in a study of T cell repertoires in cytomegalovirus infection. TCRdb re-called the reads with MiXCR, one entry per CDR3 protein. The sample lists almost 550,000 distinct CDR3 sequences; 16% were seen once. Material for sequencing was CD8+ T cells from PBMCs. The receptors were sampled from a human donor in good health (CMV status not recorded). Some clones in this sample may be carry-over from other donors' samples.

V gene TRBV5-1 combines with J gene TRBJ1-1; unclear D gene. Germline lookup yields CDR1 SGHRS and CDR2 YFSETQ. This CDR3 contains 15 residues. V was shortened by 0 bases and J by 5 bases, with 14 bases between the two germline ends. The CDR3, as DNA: TGCGCCAGCAGCTTGGAAAGGGTGGGGAAGACTGAAGCTTTCTTT. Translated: CASSLERVGKTEAFF.

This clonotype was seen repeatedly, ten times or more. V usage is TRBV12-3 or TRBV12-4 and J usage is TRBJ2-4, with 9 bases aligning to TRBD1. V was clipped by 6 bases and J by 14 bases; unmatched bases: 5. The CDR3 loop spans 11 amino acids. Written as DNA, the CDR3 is TGTGCCAGCAGCCCTGGGACAGGGAAGTACTTC. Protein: CASSPGTGKYF.

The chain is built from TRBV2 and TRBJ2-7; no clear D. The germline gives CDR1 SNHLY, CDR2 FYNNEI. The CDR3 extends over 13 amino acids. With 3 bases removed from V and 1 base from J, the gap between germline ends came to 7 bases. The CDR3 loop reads CASSEASSYEQYF. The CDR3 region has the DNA TGTGCCAGCAGTGAGGCTAGTTCCTACGAGCAGTACTTC. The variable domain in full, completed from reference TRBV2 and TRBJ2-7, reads EPEVTQTPSHQVTQMGQEVILRCVPISNHLYFYWYRQILGQKVEFLVSFYNNEISEKSEIFDDQFSVERPDGSNFTLKIRSTKLEDSAMYFCASSEASSYEQYFGPGTRLTVT.

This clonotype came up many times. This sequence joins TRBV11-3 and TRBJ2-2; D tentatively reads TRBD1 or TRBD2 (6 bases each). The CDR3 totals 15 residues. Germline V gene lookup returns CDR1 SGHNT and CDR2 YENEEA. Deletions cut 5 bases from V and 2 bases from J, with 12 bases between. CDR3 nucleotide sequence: TGTGCCAGCAGCGGTGGGGGGACAAACACCGGGGAGCTGTTTTTT. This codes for CASSGGGTNTGELFF.

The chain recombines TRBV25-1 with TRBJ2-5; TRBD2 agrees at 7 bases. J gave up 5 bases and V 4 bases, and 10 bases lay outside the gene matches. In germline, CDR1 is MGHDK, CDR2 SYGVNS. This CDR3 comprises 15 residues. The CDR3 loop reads CASSVGGREKETQYF. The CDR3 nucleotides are TGTGCCAGCAGTGTAGGCGGGCGGGAGAAGGAGACCCAGTACTTC.

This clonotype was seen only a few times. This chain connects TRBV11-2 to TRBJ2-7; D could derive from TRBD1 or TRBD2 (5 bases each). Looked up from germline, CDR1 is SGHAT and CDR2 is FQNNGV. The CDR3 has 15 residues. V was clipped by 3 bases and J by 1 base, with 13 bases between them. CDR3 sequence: CASSLYWDGSYEQYF. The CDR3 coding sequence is TGTGCCAGCAGCTTGTATTGGGACGGTTCCTACGAGCAGTACTTC.

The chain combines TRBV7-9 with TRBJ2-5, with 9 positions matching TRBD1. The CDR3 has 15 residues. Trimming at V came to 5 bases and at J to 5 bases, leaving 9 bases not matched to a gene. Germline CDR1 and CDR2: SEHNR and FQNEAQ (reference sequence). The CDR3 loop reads CASSPGTGIKETQYF. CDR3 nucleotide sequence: TGTGCCAGCAGCCCCGGGACAGGGATAAAGGAGACCCAGTACTTC.

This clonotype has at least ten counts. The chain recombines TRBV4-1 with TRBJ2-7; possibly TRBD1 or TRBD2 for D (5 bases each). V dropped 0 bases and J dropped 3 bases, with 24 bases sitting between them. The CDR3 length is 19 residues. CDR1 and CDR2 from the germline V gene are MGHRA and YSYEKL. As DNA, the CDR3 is TGCGCCAGCAGCCAAGATAGAGGGACCACCATCTCTCTAGACTACGAGCAGTACTTC. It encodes CASSQDRGTTISLDYEQYF.

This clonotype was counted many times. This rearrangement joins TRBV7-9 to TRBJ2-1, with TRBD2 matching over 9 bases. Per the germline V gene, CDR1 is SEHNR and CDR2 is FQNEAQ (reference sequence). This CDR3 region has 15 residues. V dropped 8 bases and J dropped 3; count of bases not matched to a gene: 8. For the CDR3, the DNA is TGTGCCAGCGCGCGGGAGGGGACTAACTACAATGAGCAGTTCTTC. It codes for CASAREGTNYNEQFF.

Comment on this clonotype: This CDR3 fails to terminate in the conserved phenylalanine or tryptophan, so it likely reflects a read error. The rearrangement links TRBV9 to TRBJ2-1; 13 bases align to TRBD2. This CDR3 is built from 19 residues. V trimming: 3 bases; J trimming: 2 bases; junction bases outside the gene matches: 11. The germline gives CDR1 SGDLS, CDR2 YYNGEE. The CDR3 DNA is TGTGCCAGCAGCGGGAGACTAGCGGGGGGCCCGCGGGCCTACAATGAGCAGTTCTTA. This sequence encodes CASSGRLAGGPRAYNEQFL.

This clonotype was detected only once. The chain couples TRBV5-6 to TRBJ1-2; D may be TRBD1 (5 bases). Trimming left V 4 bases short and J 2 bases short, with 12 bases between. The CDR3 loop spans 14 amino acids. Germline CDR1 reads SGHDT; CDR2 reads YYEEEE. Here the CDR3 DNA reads TGTGCCAGCAGCGCTGGGGCTCGGAACTATGGCTACACCTTC. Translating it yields CASSAGARNYGYTF. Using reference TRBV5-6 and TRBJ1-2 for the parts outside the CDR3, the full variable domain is DAGVTQSPTHLIKTRGQQVTLRCSPKSGHDTVSWYQQALGQGPQFIFQYYEEEERQRGNFPDRFSGHQFPNYSSELNVNALLLGDSALYLCASSAGARNYGYTFGSGTRLTVV.

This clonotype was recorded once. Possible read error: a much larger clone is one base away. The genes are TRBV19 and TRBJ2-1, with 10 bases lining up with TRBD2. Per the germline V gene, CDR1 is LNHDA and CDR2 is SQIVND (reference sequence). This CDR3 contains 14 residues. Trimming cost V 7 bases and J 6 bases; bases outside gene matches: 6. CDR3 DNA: TGTGCCAGTAATGGGCCTAGCGGGAGCAATGAGCAGTTCTTC. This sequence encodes CASNGPSGSNEQFF.

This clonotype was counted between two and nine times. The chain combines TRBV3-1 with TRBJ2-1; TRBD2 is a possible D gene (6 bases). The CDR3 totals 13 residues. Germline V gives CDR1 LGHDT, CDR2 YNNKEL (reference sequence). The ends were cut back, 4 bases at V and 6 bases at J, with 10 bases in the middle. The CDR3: CASSRFGGNEQFF. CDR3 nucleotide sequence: TGTGCCAGCAGCCGGTTCGGGGGCAATGAGCAGTTCTTC.

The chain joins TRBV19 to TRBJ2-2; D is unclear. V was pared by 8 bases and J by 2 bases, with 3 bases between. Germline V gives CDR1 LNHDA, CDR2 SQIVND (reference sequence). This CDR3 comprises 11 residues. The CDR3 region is CASYNTGELFF. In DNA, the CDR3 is TGTGCCAGTTACAACACCGGGGAGCTGTTTTTT.

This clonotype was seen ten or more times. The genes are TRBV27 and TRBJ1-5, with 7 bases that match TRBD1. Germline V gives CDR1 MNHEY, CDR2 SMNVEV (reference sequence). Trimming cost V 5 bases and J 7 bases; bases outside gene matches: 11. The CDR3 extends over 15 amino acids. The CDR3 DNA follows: TGTGCCAGCAGTCCCGCAGGGGGAGTATGGCAGCCCCAGCATTTT. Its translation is CASSPAGGVWQPQHF.

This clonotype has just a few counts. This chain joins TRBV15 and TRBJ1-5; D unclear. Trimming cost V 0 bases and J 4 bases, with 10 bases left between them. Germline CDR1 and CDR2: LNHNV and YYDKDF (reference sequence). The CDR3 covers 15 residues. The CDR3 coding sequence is TGTGCCACCAGCAGAGATCTGGGGTCAAATCAGCCCCAGCATTTT. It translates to CATSRDLGSNQPQHF.

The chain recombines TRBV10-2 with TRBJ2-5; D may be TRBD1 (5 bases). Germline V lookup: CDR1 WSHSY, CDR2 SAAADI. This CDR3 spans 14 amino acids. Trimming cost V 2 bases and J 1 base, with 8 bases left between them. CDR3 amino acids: CASSETGVQETQYF. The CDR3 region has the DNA TGCGCCAGCAGTGAGACAGGAGTCCAAGAGACCCAGTACTTC.

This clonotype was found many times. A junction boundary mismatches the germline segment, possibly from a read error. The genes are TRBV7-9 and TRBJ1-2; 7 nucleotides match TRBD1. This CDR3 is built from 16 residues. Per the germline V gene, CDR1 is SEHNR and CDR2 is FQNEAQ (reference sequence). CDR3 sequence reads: CASSLAGGVINDGYTF. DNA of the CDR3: TGTGCCAGCAGCTTAGCAGGGGGCGTAATTAACGATGGCTACACCTTC.

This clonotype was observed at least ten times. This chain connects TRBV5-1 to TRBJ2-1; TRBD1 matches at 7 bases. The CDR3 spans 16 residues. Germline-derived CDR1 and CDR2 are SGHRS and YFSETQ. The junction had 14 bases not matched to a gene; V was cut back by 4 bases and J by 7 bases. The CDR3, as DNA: TGCGCCAGCAGCCTATGGACAGGAGAGGGGTATAATGAGCAGTTCTTC. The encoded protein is CASSLWTGEGYNEQFF.

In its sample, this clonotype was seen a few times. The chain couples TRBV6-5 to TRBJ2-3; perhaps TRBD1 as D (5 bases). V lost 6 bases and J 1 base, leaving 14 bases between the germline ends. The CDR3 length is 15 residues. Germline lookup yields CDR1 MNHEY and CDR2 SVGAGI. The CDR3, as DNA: TGTGCCAGCAGCCCAGGGATGATGGGCACAGATACGCAGTATTTT. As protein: CASSPGMMGTDTQYF.

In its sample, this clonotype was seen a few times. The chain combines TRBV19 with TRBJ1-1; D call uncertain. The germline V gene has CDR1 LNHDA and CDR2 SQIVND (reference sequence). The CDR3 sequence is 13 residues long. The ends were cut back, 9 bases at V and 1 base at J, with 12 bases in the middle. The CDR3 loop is CASLGGPNTEAFF. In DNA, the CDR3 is TGTGCCAGCCTGGGAGGGCCGAACACTGAAGCTTTCTTT.

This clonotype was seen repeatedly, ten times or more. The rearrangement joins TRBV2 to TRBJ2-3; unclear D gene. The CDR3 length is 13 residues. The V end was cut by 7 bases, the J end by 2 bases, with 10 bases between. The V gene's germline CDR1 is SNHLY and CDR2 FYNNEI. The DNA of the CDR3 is TGTGCCAGCATAGAAGGACCCACAGATACGCAGTATTTT. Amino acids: CASIEGPTDTQYF.

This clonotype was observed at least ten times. For the CDR3, the DNA is TGTGCCAGCAGTCCAGAGGGGGCTAGCGGGAGAAAAGAGACCCAGTACTTC. The encoded protein is CASSPEGASGRKETQYF. The chain couples TRBV7-3 to TRBJ2-5, with TRBD2 identical over 10 bases. The CDR3 is 17 amino acids. CDR1 is SGHTA, CDR2 FQGTGA, per germline. After removal of 6 bases from V and 3 bases from J, the junction contained 13 bases not matched to a gene.

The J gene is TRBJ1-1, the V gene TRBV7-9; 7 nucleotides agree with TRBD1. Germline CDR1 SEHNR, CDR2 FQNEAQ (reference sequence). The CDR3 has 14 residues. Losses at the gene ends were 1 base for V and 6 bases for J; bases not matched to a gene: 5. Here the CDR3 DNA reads TGTGCCAGCAGCTTAGTACAGGGGAGTCCTGAAGCTTTCTTT. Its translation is CASSLVQGSPEAFF.

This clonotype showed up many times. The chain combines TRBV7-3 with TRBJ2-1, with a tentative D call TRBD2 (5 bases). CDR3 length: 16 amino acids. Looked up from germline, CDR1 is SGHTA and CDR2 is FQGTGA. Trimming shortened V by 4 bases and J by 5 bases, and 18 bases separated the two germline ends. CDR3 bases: TGTGCCAGCAGCTCAAGGGAACTAGAGAGGGACAATGAGCAGTTCTTC. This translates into CASSSRELERDNEQFF.

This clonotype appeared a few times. CDR3 bases: TGTGCCAGCAGGACCACCCGGACAGGGACCGAAGCTTTCTTT. Protein: CASRTTRTGTEAFF. The chain carries TRBV12-3 or TRBV12-4 and TRBJ1-1, with 8 nucleotides matching TRBD1. The CDR3 loop spans 14 amino acids. With 6 bases clipped from V and 8 bases from J, the junction kept 11 bases outside the gene matches.

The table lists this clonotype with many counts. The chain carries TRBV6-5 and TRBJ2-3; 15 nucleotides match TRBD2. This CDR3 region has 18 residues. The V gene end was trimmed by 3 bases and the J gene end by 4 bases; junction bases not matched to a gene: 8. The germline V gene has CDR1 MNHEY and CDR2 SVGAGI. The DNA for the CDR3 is TGTGCCAGCAGTTATCGTGGACTAGCGGGAGGGCCGTCAGATACGCAGTATTTT. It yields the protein CASSYRGLAGGPSDTQYF.

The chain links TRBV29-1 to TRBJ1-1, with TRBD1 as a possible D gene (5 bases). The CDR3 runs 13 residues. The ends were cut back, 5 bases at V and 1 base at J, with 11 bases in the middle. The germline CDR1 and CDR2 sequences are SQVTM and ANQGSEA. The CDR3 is CSVTTQGNTEAFF. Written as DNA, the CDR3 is TGCAGCGTTACTACCCAGGGGAACACTGAAGCTTTCTTT.

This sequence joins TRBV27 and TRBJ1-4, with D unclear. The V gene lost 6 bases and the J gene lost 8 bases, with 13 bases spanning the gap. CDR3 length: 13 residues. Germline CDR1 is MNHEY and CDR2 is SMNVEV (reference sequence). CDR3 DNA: TGTGCCAGCAGGGGCCTCCTGGGGGAAAAACTGTTTTTT. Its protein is CASRGLLGEKLFF.

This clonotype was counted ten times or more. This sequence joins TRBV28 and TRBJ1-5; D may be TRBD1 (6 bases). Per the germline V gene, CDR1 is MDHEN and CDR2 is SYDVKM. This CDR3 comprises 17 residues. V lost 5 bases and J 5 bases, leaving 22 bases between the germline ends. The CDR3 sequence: CASSPAIRTEGDQPQHF. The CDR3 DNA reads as TGTGCCAGCAGTCCCGCGATAAGGACAGAGGGGGATCAGCCCCAGCATTTT.